This T cell receptor beta chain originates from a study of blood T cell repertoires in COVID-19. Across the whole study: Donors in the United States, Italy and Spain gave samples during acute or convalescent COVID-19.

Per the original data handling: Scientists estimated how many nucleated cells there were by amplifying reference gene primers. Profiled with immunoSEQ multiplex PCR; TCRdb holds only in-frame clones, not every one. V, J and clone size are those of that table, while D and trimming were read from the DNA. The sample lists about 66,000 clones, around 84% occurring once. Germline V gene lookup returns CDR1 MRHNA and CDR2 SNTAGT. The CDR3 spans 17 residues. With V trimmed by 3 bases and J by 1 base, 9 bases remained unmatched. The chain uses TRBV6-4 and TRBJ2-3; 8 nucleotides agree with TRBD2. The sample was peripheral blood. The sequence derives from a middle-aged man with active COVID-19. CDR3 bases: TGTGCCAGCAGTGATGTGGGGGGTAGCGGGGGCACAGATACGCAGTATTTT. It specifies CASSDVGGSGGTDTQYF.